A selection of T cell receptor beta chains follows, all from one sample in a study of PD-1 blockade in classical Hodgkin lymphoma. Data came from immunoSEQ multiplex PCR; TCRdb stores just in-frame clones and leaves some out. The sample yields 15,000 to 20,000 clones, around 92% seen once. The sequenced sample was CD4+ T cells from blood. These receptors were collected from a human donor with classical Hodgkin lymphoma. Both conserved end residues are part of each CDR3. Fields, in order: D gene, J gene, V gene, CDR3 DNA, CDR3 protein. The D gene is left open where the match is weak.

D gene: -
J gene: TRBJ2-7
V gene: TRBV9
CDR3 DNA: TGTGCCAGCAGCGTAGTGCCGTCCTACGAGCAGTACTTC
CDR3 protein: CASSVVPSYEQYF

D gene: -
J gene: TRBJ2-3
V gene: TRBV25-1
CDR3 DNA: TGTGCCAGCAGCGGAATTACAGCTTCTAGCACAGATACGCAGTATTTT
CDR3 protein: CASSGITASSTDTQYF

D gene: -
J gene: TRBJ2-2
V gene: TRBV29-1
CDR3 DNA: TGCAGCGTTGAAGATTGGGCCGCGAGGTCGACCGGGGAGCTGTTTTTT
CDR3 protein: CSVEDWAARSTGELFF

D gene: -
J gene: TRBJ2-5
V gene: TRBV5-4
CDR3 DNA: TGTGCCAGCAGTTCTAAACTGGGGTCAGGGGAGACCCAGTACTTC
CDR3 protein: CASSSKLGSGETQYF

D gene: -
J gene: TRBJ1-3
V gene: TRBV21-1
CDR3 DNA: TGTGCCAGCAGCAAAAACAGCCGAAACACCATATATTTT
CDR3 protein: CASSKNSRNTIYF

D gene: TRBD1
J gene: TRBJ1-4
V gene: TRBV28
CDR3 DNA: TGTGCCAGCAGGGGACAGGGCACAACTAATGAAAAACTGTTTTTT
CDR3 protein: CASRGQGTTNEKLFF

D gene: TRBD2
J gene: TRBJ2-3
V gene: TRBV7-2
CDR3 DNA: TGTGCCAGTCTAGCGGCGAGCACAGATACGCAGTATTTT
CDR3 protein: CASLAASTDTQYF

D gene: -
J gene: TRBJ2-6
V gene: TRBV28
CDR3 DNA: TGTGCCAGCAGACGAGGGGGCTCTGGGGCCAACGTCCTGACTTTC
CDR3 protein: CASRRGGSGANVLTF

D gene: TRBD2
J gene: TRBJ2-1
V gene: TRBV2
CDR3 DNA: TGTGCCAGCAGCCCGGGACTAGCGCACAATGAGCAGTTCTTC
CDR3 protein: CASSPGLAHNEQFF

D gene: -
J gene: TRBJ2-5
V gene: TRBV13
CDR3 DNA: TGTGCCAGCAGCGAACTCGGCGCCCAAGAGACCCAGTACTTC
CDR3 protein: CASSELGAQETQYF

D gene: -
J gene: TRBJ1-1
V gene: TRBV7-9
CDR3 DNA: TGTGCCAGCAGCGTAAACGGTGGGGAGACTGAAGCTTTCTTT
CDR3 protein: CASSVNGGETEAFF

D gene: -
J gene: TRBJ1-3
V gene: TRBV6-5
CDR3 DNA: TGTGCCAGCAGTTACTTTGCTGGGGATGGGAGAAACACCATATATTTT
CDR3 protein: CASSYFAGDGRNTIYF

D gene: -
J gene: TRBJ2-7
V gene: TRBV2
CDR3 DNA: TGTGCCAGCAGTGAATGGGGATTTGTTGACGAGCAGTACTTC
CDR3 protein: CASSEWGFVDEQYF

D gene: -
J gene: TRBJ1-2
V gene: TRBV29-1
CDR3 DNA: TGCAGCGTTGAGGGACAAGGGGTGAGTGGCTACACCTTC
CDR3 protein: CSVEGQGVSGYTF

D gene: TRBD1
J gene: TRBJ1-4
V gene: TRBV5-4
CDR3 DNA: TGTGCCAGCAGCCCGGACAGGGCAACTAATGAAAAACTGTTTTTT
CDR3 protein: CASSPDRATNEKLFF

D gene: -
J gene: TRBJ1-1
V gene: TRBV7-3
CDR3 DNA: TGTGCCAGCAGCCCGTCGACGGCCTTGACTGAAGCTTTCTTT
CDR3 protein: CASSPSTALTEAFF

D gene: -
J gene: TRBJ1-3
V gene: TRBV5-4
CDR3 DNA: TGTGCCAGCAGCTCAACGGCGGGGCGGCGCTCTGGAAACACCATATATTTT
CDR3 protein: CASSSTAGRRSGNTIYF

D gene: TRBD2
J gene: TRBJ2-5
V gene: TRBV18
CDR3 DNA: TGTGCCAGCTCACCGCTACTAGCGGACCAAGAGACCCAGTACTTC
CDR3 protein: CASSPLLADQETQYF